These 20 T cell receptor beta chains originate from one sample sequenced in a study of T cell responses to AZD1222 COVID-19 vaccine. The assay was immunoSEQ multiplex PCR, and TCRdb's table has in-frame clones only and misses some. The sample shows approximately 120,000 clones, roughly 90% of them seen only once. Sample: peripheral blood, taken on day 0 of AZD1222 vaccination. Every receptor here comes from an adult in good health.

The rearrangement joins TRBV15 to TRBJ1-4, with TRBD1 as a possible D gene (6 bases). Germline CDR1 and CDR2: LNHNV and YYDKDF (reference sequence). The CDR3 is 16 residues long. Trimming cost V 0 bases and J 5 bases, with 13 bases left between them. For the CDR3, the DNA is TGTGCCACCAGCAGAGATGCGGGGCAGGGGAATGAAAAACTGTTTTTT. Encoded protein: CATSRDAGQGNEKLFF.

The rearrangement links TRBV6-4 to TRBJ1-5; D might be TRBD1 (6 bases). V was pared by 6 bases and J by 0 bases, with 12 bases between. CDR1 and CDR2 (germline): MRHNA, SNTAGT. This CDR3 comprises 15 residues. As DNA, the CDR3 is TGTGCCAGCAGCGAAACAGGGAATAGCAATCAGCCCCAGCATTTT. Its translation: CASSETGNSNQPQHF.

The chain joins TRBV3-1 (or the pseudogene TRBV3-2) to TRBJ1-2, with a weak D call TRBD1 (5 bases). With 4 bases removed from V and 5 bases from J, the gap between germline ends came to 14 bases. This CDR3 is built from 14 residues. In germline, CDR1 is LGHDT, CDR2 YNNKEL (reference sequence). For the CDR3, the DNA is TGTGCCAGCAGCCGAGGCGGGGCAGGATATGGCTACACCTTC. Its protein product is CASSRGGAGYGYTF.

The chain recombines TRBV9 with TRBJ2-5; 8 bases line up with TRBD1. Unmatched junction bases numbered 2, after V lost 3 bases and J lost 1 base. This CDR3 has 14 amino acids. Germline assignment: CDR1 SGDLS and CDR2 YYNGEE. The CDR3: CASSADRGQETQYF. The CDR3 nucleotides are TGTGCCAGCAGCGCCGACAGGGGCCAAGAGACCCAGTACTTC.

CDR3 in DNA: TGTGCCAGCAGTGAATTCCCCACGGGGGGGAACACTGAAGCTTTCTTT. Amino acid sequence: CASSEFPTGGNTEAFF. The chain carries TRBV6-1 and TRBJ1-1; TRBD1 is a possible D gene (5 bases). Trimming shortened V by 2 bases and J by 1 base, and 14 bases separated the two germline ends. Germline values: CDR1 MNHNS, CDR2 SASEGT. The CDR3 runs to 16 residues.

This sequence joins TRBV7-9 and TRBJ1-2; D unresolved. Per germline, CDR1 SEHNR and CDR2 FQNEAQ (reference sequence). CDR3 length: 11 amino acids. This CDR3 is CVAGSNYGYTF. CDR3 coding DNA: TGTGTAGCGGGGAGCAACTATGGCTACACCTTC.

This chain joins TRBV5-1 and TRBJ1-3; D call uncertain. The germline V and J ends were trimmed by 0 bases and 1 base, with 14 bases remaining between them. The V gene's germline CDR1 is SGHRS and CDR2 YFSETQ. The CDR3 contains 17 residues. The CDR3 DNA is TGCGCCAGCAGCTTGGGTGGGCAACTTGTGTCTGGAAACACCATATATTTT. This gives the protein CASSLGGQLVSGNTIYF.

The chain carries TRBV18 and TRBJ2-7; D possibly corresponds to TRBD1 (6 bases). The V end lost 2 bases, the J end lost 2 bases, and 10 bases lay between the germline ends. Germline assignment: CDR1 KGHSH and CDR2 LQKENI. The CDR3 runs 14 residues. In nucleotides, the CDR3 is TGTGCCAGCTCACCATTGGACAGTCCCTACGAGCAGTACTTC. Translated, it gives CASSPLDSPYEQYF.

The gene calls are TRBV24-1 and TRBJ2-2, with TRBD2 matching 11 bases. CDR1 and CDR2 (germline): KGHDR, SFDVKD. Losses at the gene ends were 5 bases for V and 7 bases for J; bases not matched to a gene: 11. This CDR3 contains 17 residues. The CDR3: CATSARPGTSGSGELFF. The CDR3 DNA sequence: TGTGCCACCAGTGCCCGACCCGGGACTAGCGGCAGCGGGGAGCTGTTTTTT.

The chain combines TRBV12-3 or TRBV12-4 with TRBJ1-2; TRBD1 aligns across 8 bases. Germline trimming cut 1 base from V and 8 bases from J; bases unmatched to any gene: 3. The CDR3 sequence is 13 residues long. CDR3 in amino acids: CASSLGRGRGYTF. The CDR3 DNA reads TGTGCCAGCAGTTTAGGCAGGGGGCGAGGCTACACCTTC.

This chain connects TRBV18 to TRBJ2-7, with 8 positions matching TRBD1. CDR3 length: 14 residues. V was pared by 2 bases and J by 6 bases, with 6 bases of the junction left unmatched. Germline-derived CDR1 and CDR2 are KGHSH and LQKENI. Here the CDR3 DNA reads TGTGCCAGCTCACCATCACAGGGGGAGGTCGAGCAGTACTTC. This gives the protein CASSPSQGEVEQYF. Full variable domain (missing parts from reference TRBV18 and TRBJ2-7): NAGVMQNPRHLVRRRGQEARLRCSPMKGHSHVYWYRQLPEEGLKFMVYLQKENIIDESGMPKERFSAEFPKEGPSILRIQQVVRGDSAAYFCASSPSQGEVEQYFGPGTRLTVT.

A few counts support this clone. V usage is TRBV10-3 and J usage is TRBJ2-1; D might be TRBD2 (5 bases). Trimming removed 3 bases from V and 2 bases from J, with 5 bases in between. The CDR3 totals 13 residues. Germline V gene sequence: CDR1 ENHRY, CDR2 SYGVKD. The CDR3 sequence is CAISDGTYNEQFF. Here the CDR3 DNA reads TGTGCCATCAGTGACGGGACCTACAATGAGCAGTTCTTC.

This rearrangement joins TRBV19 to TRBJ1-4, with D possibly TRBD1 on 5 matching bases. The CDR3 covers 16 residues. The V gene's germline CDR1 is LNHDA and CDR2 SQIVND (reference sequence). Trimming pared 7 bases from V and 4 bases from J, leaving 19 bases between. The CDR3 spells CASTRKGVFGNEKLFF. The CDR3 coding sequence is TGTGCCAGTACCCGAAAAGGGGTTTTTGGTAATGAAAAACTGTTTTTT.

V gene TRBV9 combines with J gene TRBJ1-4, with D possibly being TRBD1 (5 bases). Germline V lookup: CDR1 SGDLS, CDR2 YYNGEE. This CDR3 has 14 amino acids. The V end was cut by 4 bases, the J end by 7 bases, with 14 bases between. CDR3 nucleotides: TGTGCCAGCAGCAGACGGGACGGCTCTGAAAAACTGTTTTTT. Residues: CASSRRDGSEKLFF.

As concerns this clone: Compared with germline, one end of the junction differs, possibly owing to a read error. The chain is built from TRBV2 and TRBJ1-6; 9 nucleotides match TRBD1. The germline V gene encodes CDR1 SNHLY and CDR2 FYNNEI. The CDR3 contains 16 residues. The CDR3 reads CASTPPEGQGHSPLYF. In DNA, the CDR3 is TGTGCCAGCACCCCCCCCGAGGGACAGGGTCACTCACCCCTCTACTTT.

The chain couples TRBV7-9 to TRBJ1-5, with a weak D call TRBD1 (5 bases). CDR1 is SEHNR and CDR2 is FQNEAQ in the germline V gene (reference sequence). V was pared by 5 bases and J by 3 bases, with 14 bases between. There are 15 residues in the CDR3. In nucleotides, the CDR3 is TGTGCCAGCAGCCCCGCCGGGGGTCCCAATCAGCCCCAGCATTTT. Translating gives CASSPAGGPNQPQHF.

This chain connects TRBV28 to TRBJ2-1, with TRBD1 matching 9 bases. Trimming at V came to 9 bases and at J to 10 bases, leaving 13 bases not matched to a gene. CDR1 MDHEN and CDR2 SYDVKM come from the germline V gene. The CDR3 totals 14 residues. The CDR3 DNA follows: TGTGCCAGTCAACCGGGACAGGGCGTAAAGGAGCAGTTCTTC. Residues: CASQPGQGVKEQFF.

The rearrangement links TRBV5-1 to TRBJ1-4, with D unclear. CDR3 length: 16 amino acids. Deletions cut 4 bases from V and 4 bases from J, with 17 bases between. The germline gives CDR1 SGHRS, CDR2 YFSETQ. CDR3 protein: CASSGRASGFNEKLFF. The DNA for the CDR3 is TGCGCCAGCAGCGGCCGTGCGAGCGGATTTAATGAAAAACTGTTTTTT.

The gene calls are TRBV28 and TRBJ2-3; D may be TRBD2 (5 bases). Germline values: CDR1 MDHEN, CDR2 SYDVKM. CDR3 size: 14 residues. The germline V and J ends were trimmed by 6 bases and 4 bases, with 14 bases remaining between them. DNA of the CDR3: TGTGCCAGCAGCCCCGCCCGGACTGCAGATACGCAGTATTTT. Translated: CASSPARTADTQYF.

The chain recombines TRBV11-2 with TRBJ2-7; maybe TRBD2 (6 bases). Trimming stripped 2 bases from V and 0 bases from J, with 11 bases between. Germline V CDR1 and CDR2: SGHAT, FQNNGV. The CDR3 loop spans 15 amino acids. The CDR3 DNA reads as TGTGCCAGCAGCTTAAGGGGAGGACCCTCCTACGAGCAGTACTTC. It translates to CASSLRGGPSYEQYF.